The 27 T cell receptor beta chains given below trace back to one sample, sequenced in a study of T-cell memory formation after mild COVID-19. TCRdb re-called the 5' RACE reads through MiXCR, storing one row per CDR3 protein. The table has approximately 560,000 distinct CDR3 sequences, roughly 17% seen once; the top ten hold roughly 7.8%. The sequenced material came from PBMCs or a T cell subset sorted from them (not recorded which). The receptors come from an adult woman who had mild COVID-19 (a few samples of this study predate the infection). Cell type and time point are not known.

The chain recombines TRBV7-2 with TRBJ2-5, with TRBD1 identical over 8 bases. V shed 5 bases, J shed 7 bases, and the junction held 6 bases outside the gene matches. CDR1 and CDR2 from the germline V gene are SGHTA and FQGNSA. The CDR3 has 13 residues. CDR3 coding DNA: TGTGCCAGCAGCCAGGGACAGGTTGTGACCCAGTACTTC. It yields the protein CASSQGQVVTQYF.

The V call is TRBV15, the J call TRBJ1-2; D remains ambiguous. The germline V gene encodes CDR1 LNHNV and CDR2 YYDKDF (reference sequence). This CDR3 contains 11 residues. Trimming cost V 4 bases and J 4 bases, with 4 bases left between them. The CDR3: CATSKGYGYTF. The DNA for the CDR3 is TGTGCCACCAGCAAGGGCTATGGCTACACCTTC.

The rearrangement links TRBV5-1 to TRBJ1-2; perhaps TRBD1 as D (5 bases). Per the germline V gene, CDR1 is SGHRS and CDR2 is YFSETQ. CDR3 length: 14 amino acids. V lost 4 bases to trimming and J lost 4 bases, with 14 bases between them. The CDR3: CASSDGSGPYGYTF. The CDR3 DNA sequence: TGCGCCAGCAGCGACGGATCAGGGCCCTATGGCTACACCTTC.

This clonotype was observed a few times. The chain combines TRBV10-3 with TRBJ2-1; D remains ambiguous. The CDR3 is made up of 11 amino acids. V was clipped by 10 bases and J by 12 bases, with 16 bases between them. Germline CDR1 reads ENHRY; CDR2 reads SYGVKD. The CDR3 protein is CATVLGSMQFF. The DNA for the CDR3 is TGTGCCACCGTTCTTGGGTCTATGCAGTTCTTC.

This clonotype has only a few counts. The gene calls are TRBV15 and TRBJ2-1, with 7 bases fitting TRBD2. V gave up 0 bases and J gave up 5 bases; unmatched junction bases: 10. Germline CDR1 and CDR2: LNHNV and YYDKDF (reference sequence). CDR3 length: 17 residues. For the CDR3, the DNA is TGTGCCACCAGCAGAGATCGGAGGCGGGAGCCGGACAATGAGCAGTTCTTC. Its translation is CATSRDRRREPDNEQFF.

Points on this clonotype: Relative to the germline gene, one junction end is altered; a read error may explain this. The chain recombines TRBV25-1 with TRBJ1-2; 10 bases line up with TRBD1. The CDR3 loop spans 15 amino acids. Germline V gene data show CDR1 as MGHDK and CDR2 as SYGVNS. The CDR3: CTSSEETGGSYGYTF. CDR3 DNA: TGTACCAGCAGTGAAGAGACAGGGGGCAGCTATGGCTACACCTTC.

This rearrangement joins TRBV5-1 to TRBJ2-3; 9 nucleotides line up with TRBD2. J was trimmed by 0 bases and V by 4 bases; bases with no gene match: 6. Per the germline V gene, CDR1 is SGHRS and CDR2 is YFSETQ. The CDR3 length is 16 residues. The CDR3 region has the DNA TGCGCCAGCAGCCTGACTAGCGGCCCTAGCACAGATACGCAGTATTTT. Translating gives CASSLTSGPSTDTQYF.

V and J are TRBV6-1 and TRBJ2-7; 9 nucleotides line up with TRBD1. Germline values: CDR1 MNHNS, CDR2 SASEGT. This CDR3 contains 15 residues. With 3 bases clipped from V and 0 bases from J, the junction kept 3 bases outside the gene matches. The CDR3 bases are TGTGCCAGCAGTGAGCCGGGACAGGGCTCCTACGAGCAGTACTTC. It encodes CASSEPGQGSYEQYF.

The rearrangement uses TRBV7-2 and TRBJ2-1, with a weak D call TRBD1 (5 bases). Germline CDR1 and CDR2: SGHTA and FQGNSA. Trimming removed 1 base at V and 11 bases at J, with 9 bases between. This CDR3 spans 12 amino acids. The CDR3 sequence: CASSLEGPKQFF. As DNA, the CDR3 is TGTGCCAGCAGCTTAGAGGGGCCTAAGCAGTTCTTC.

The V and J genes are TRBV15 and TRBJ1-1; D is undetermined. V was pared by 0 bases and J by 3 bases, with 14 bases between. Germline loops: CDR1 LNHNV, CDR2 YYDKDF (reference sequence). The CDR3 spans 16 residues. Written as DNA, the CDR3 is TGTGCCACCAGCAGAGATCGAGGGTCTAGGGACACTGAAGCTTTCTTT. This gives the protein CATSRDRGSRDTEAFF.

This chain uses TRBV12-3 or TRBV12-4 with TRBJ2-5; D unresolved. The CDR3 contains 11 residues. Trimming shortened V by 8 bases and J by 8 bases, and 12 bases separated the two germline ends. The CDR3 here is CASRHVKTQYF. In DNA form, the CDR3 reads TGTGCCAGCCGGCATGTGAAAACCCAGTACTTC.

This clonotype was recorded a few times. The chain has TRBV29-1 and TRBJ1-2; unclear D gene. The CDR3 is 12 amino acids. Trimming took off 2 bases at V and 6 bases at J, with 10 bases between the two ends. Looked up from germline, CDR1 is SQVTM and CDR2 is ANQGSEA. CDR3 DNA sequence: TGCAGCGTTGAATCCGGTGATCATGGCTACACCTTC. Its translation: CSVESGDHGYTF.

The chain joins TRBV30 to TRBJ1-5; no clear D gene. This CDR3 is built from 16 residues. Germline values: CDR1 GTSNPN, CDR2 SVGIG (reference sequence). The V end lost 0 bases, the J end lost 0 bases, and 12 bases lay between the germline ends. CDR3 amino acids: CAWSVSGRTSNQPQHF. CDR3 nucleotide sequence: TGTGCCTGGAGTGTATCTGGCCGGACTAGCAATCAGCCCCAGCATTTT.

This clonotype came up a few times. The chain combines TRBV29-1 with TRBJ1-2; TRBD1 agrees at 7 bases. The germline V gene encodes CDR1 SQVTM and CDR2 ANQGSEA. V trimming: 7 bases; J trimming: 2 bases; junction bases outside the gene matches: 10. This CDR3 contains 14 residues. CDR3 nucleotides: TGCAGCGCCCTGACAGGGCGGGGGAACTATGGCTACACCTTC. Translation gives CSALTGRGNYGYTF.

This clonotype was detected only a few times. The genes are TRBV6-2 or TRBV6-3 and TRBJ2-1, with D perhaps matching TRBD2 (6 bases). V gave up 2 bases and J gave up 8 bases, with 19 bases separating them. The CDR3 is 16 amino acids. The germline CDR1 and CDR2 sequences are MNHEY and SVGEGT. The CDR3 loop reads CASSYGSGATRHEQFF. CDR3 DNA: TGTGCCAGCAGTTACGGTAGCGGAGCTACACGCCATGAGCAGTTCTTC.

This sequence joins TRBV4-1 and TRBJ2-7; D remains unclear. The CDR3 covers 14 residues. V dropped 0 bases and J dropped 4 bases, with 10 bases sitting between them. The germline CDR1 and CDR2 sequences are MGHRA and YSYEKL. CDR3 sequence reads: CASSQDLRAYEQYF. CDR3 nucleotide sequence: TGCGCCAGCAGCCAAGATCTAAGGGCTTACGAGCAGTACTTC.

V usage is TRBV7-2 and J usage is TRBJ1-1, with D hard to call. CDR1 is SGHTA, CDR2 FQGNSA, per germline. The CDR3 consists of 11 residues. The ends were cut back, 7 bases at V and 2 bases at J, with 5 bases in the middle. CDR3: CASNQNTEAFF. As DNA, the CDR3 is TGTGCCAGCAACCAAAACACTGAAGCTTTCTTT.

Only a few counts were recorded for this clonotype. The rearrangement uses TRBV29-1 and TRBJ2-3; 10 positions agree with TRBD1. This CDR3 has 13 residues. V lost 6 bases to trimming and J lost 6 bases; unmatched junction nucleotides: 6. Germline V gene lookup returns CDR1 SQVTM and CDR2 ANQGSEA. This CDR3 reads CSVDGTGADTQYF. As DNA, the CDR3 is TGCAGCGTGGATGGGACAGGGGCCGATACGCAGTATTTT.

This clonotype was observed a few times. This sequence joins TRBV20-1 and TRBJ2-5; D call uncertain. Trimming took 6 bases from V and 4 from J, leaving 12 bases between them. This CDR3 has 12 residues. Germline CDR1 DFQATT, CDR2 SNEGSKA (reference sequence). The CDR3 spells CSATNRRETQYF. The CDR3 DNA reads TGCAGTGCGACCAACCGAAGAGAGACCCAGTACTTC.

The CDR3 coding sequence is TGTGCCAGCAGTTTGATCATGAACACTGAAGCTTTCTTT. Translating it yields CASSLIMNTEAFF. The chain is built from TRBV12-3 or TRBV12-4 and TRBJ1-1; no firm D call. The V gene lost 3 bases and the J gene lost 0 bases, with 5 bases spanning the gap. The CDR3 runs to 13 residues.

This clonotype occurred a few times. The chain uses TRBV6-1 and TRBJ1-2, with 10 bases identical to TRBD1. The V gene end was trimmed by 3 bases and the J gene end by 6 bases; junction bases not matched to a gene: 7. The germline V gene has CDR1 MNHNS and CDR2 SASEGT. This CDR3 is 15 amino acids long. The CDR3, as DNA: TGTGCCAGCAGTGAGATGAGACAGGGGGCAAATGGCTACACCTTC. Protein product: CASSEMRQGANGYTF.

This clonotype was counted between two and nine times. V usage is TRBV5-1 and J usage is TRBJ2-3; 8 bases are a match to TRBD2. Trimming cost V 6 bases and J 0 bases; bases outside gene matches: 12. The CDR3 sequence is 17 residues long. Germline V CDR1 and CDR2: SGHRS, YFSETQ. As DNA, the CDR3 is TGCGCCAGCAACGGCGACGGGGGGGCCCCGAGCACAGATACGCAGTATTTT. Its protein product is CASNGDGGAPSTDTQYF.

The CDR3 nucleotides are TGTGCCACCAGTGATGGGACCCTGGGATCCTACGAGCAGTACTTC. Translating gives CATSDGTLGSYEQYF. The gene calls are TRBV24-1 and TRBJ2-7; either TRBD1 or TRBD2 may supply D (5 bases each). The CDR3 contains 15 residues. Trimming removed 3 bases at V and 1 base at J, with 12 bases between. Germline V gene data show CDR1 as KGHDR and CDR2 as SFDVKD.

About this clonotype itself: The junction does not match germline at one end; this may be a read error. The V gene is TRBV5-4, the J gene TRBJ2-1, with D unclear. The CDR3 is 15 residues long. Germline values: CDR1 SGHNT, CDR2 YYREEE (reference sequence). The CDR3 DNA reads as TGTGCCAGCAGCTTGTGGCGGATCTCCTCCAATGAGCAGTTCTTC. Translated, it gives CASSLWRISSNEQFF.

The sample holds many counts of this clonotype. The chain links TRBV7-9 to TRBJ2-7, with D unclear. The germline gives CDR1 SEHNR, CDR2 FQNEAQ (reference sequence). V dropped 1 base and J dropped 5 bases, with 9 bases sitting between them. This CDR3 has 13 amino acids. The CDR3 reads CASSLDPTDEQYF. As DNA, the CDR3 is TGTGCCAGCAGCTTAGACCCCACGGACGAGCAGTACTTC.

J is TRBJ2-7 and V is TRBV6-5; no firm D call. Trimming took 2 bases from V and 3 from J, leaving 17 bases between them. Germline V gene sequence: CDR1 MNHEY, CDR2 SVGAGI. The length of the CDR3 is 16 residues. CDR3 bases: TGTGCCAGCAGTTACGAACCGGCCCCCTCCCTCTACGAGCAGTACTTC. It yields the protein CASSYEPAPSLYEQYF.

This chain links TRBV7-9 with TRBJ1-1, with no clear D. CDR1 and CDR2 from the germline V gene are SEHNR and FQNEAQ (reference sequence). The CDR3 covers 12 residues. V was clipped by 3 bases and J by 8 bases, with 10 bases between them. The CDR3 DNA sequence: TGTGCCAGCAGCTTGGAAACATACGAAGCTTTCTTT. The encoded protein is CASSLETYEAFF.